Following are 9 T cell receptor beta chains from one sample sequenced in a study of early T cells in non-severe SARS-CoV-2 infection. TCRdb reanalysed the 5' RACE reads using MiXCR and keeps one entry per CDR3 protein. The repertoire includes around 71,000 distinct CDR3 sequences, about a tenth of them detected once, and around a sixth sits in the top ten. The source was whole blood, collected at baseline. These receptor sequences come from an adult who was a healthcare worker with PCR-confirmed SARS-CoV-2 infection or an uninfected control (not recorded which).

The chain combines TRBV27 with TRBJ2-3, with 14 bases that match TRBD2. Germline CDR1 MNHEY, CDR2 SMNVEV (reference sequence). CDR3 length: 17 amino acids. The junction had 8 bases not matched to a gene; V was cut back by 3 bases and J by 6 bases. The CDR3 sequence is CASSLRGGLAGVDTQYF. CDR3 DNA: TGTGCCAGCAGTTTGAGAGGGGGACTAGCGGGAGTGGATACGCAGTATTTT.

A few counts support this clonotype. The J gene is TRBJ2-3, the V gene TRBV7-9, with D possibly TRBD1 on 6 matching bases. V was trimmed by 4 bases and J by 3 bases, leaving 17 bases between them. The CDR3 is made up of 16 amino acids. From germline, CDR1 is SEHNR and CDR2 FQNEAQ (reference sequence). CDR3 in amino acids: CASSSPRGKKTDTQYF. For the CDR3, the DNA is TGTGCCAGCAGCTCCCCAAGGGGGAAAAAGACAGATACGCAGTATTTT.

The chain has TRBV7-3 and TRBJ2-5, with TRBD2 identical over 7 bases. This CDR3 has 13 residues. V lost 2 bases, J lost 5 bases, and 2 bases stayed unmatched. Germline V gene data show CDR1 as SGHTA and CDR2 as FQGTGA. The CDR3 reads CASSLWREETQYF. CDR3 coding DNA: TGTGCCAGCAGCTTATGGCGGGAGGAGACCCAGTACTTC. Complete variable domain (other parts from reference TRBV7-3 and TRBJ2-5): GAGVSQTPSNKVTEKGKYVELRCDPISGHTALYWYRQSLGQGPEFLIYFQGTGAADDSGLPNDRFFAVRPEGSVSTLKIQRTERGDSAVYLCASSLWREETQYFGPGTRLLVL.

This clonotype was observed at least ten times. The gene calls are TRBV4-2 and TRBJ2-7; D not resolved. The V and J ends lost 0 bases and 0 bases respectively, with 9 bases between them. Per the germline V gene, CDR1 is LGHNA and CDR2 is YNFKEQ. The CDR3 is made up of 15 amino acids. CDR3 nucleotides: TGTGCCAGCAGCCAAGACTACCGAAGCTCCTACGAGCAGTACTTC. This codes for CASSQDYRSSYEQYF.

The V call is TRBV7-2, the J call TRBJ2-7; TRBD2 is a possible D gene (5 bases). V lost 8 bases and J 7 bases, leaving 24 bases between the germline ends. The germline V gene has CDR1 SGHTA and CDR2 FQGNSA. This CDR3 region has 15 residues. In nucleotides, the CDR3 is TGTGCCAGCTACTTCAGAGGGAGCCTACCGGGGGAGCAGTACTTC. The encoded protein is CASYFRGSLPGEQYF. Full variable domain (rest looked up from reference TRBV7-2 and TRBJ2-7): GAGVSQSPSNKVTEKGKDVELRCDPISGHTALYWYRQSLGQGLEFLIYFQGNSAPDKSGLPSDRFSAERTGGSVSTLTIQRTQQEDSAVYLCASYFRGSLPGEQYFGPGTRLTVT.

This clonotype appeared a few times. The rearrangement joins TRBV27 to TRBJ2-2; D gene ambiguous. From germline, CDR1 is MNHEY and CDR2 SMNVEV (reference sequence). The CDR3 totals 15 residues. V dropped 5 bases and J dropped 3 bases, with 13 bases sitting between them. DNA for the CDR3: TGTGCCAGCAGTATCCGACGCCGGGACACCGGGGAGCTGTTTTTT. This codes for CASSIRRRDTGELFF.

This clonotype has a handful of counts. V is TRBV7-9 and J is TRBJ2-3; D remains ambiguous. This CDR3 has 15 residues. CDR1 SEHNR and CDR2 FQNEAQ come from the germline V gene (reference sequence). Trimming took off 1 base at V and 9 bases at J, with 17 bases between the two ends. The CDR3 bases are TGTGCCAGCAGCTTAGTGTCTTACTCGAACCCAACGCAGTATTTT. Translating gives CASSLVSYSNPTQYF.

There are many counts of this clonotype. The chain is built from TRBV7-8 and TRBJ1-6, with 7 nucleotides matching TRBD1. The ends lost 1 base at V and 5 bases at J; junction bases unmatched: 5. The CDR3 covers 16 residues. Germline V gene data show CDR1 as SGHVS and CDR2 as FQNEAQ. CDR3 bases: TGTGCCAGCAGCTTAGAAAAGGGGGCCGATAATTCACCCCTCCACTTT. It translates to CASSLEKGADNSPLHF.

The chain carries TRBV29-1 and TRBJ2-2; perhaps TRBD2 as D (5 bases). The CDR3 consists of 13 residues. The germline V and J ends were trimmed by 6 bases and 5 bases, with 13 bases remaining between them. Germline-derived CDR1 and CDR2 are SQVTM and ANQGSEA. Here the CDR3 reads CSVRATGTGELFF. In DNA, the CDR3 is TGCAGCGTCCGGGCTACGGGGACCGGGGAGCTGTTTTTT.